This T cell receptor beta chain is drawn from a study of glioma-infiltrating T cells after dendritic cell vaccination. Isocitrate dehydrogenase mutation was absent in all glioblastoma patients. Data came from immunoSEQ multiplex PCR; TCRdb stores just in-frame clones and leaves some out. Of fewer than 45,000 clones in the sample, approximately 82% were seen once. V gave up 8 bases and J gave up 12 bases; unmatched junction bases: 13. The CDR3 extends over 13 amino acids. In germline, CDR1 is MDHEN, CDR2 SYDVKM. The source material was blood, sampled before dendritic cell vaccination. The sequence derives from a human donor with glioblastoma. This chain joins TRBV28 and TRBJ2-1; TRBD2 aligns across 7 bases. The chain's CDR3 is CASWFRGRGRQFF. The CDR3 DNA reads as TGTGCCAGCTGGTTCCGGGGGAGGGGTAGGCAGTTCTTC.